A single sample gave rise to the 12 T cell receptor beta chains below, sequenced in a study of T cell repertoires in cytomegalovirus infection. TCRdb reanalysed the reads using MiXCR and keeps one entry per CDR3 protein. The sample comprises roughly 320,000 distinct CDR3 sequences, around 9.5% of which are singletons, and about 3.9% rests with the top ten. The specimen was PBMCs. The origin of the receptors is a human donor in good health (CMV status not recorded). Some clones in this sample may be carry-over from other donors' samples.

CDR3 DNA: TGCGCCAGCAGCCAGACGCATAGGGTTCCCGGGGAGCTGTTTTTT. Translated, it gives CASSQTHRVPGELFF. V and J are TRBV4-3 and TRBJ2-2; D gene uncertain. Trimming pared 3 bases from V and 6 bases from J, leaving 14 bases between. This CDR3 is 15 amino acids long. Germline CDR1 is LGHNA and CDR2 is YSLEER.

This clonotype occurred many times. The J gene is TRBJ2-7, the V gene TRBV5-4; 7 bases align to TRBD2. The length of the CDR3 is 14 residues. V was clipped by 0 bases and J by 6 bases; unmatched bases: 6. CDR1 and CDR2 from the germline V gene are SGHNT and YYREEE (reference sequence). The CDR3 sequence is CASSLGLASGEQYF. CDR3 DNA: TGTGCCAGCAGCTTGGGCCTGGCTAGCGGCGAGCAGTACTTC. The full variable domain, with the rest looked up from reference TRBV5-4 and TRBJ2-7, is ETGVTQSPTHLIKTRGQQVTLRCSSQSGHNTVSWYQQALGQGPQFIFQYYREEENGRGNFPPRFSGLQFPNYSSELNVNALELDDSALYLCASSLGLASGEQYFGPGTRLTVT.

The chain couples TRBV6-5 to TRBJ1-1, with 7 positions matching TRBD1. The ends lost 5 bases at V and 0 bases at J; junction bases unmatched: 6. The germline gives CDR1 MNHEY, CDR2 SVGAGI. CDR3 length: 15 residues. CDR3 sequence reads: CASSDNRGLNTEAFF. In DNA, the CDR3 is TGTGCCAGCAGTGACAACAGGGGCTTGAACACTGAAGCTTTCTTT.

The chain links TRBV10-3 to TRBJ2-3; D remains ambiguous. The CDR3 runs 11 residues. The V and J ends lost 10 bases and 6 bases respectively, with 11 bases between them. Germline CDR1 ENHRY, CDR2 SYGVKD. CDR3 nucleotides: TGTGCCACCTCTAGGGCGGATACGCAGTATTTT. Translated: CATSRADTQYF.

This clonotype was detected a few times. The chain couples TRBV20-1 to TRBJ1-5; D is unclear. The V gene lost 3 bases and the J gene lost 7 bases, with 7 bases spanning the gap. This CDR3 has 11 residues. Germline CDR1 is DFQATT and CDR2 is SNEGSKA (reference sequence). The CDR3, as DNA: TGCAGTGCTAGTGAGGGACAGCCCCAGCATTTT. Translating it yields CSASEGQPQHF.

The chain joins TRBV6-5 to TRBJ1-1; 7 nucleotides line up with TRBD1. This CDR3 has 16 residues. Trimming took 5 bases from V and 5 from J; bases not matched to a gene: 14. Germline V gene sequence: CDR1 MNHEY, CDR2 SVGAGI. CDR3 in amino acids: CASSHDRVPLWTEAFF. The CDR3 nucleotides read TGTGCCAGCAGTCACGACAGGGTACCTTTGTGGACTGAAGCTTTCTTT.

Ten or more counts support this clonotype. The V gene is TRBV7-2, the J gene TRBJ1-2, with D tentatively TRBD1 (5 bases). Between the trimmed V and J ends, which lost 1 base and 3 bases, there was a span of 6 bases. Per the germline V gene, CDR1 is SGHTA and CDR2 is FQGNSA. The CDR3 contains 13 residues. CDR3 nucleotides: TGTGCCAGCAGCTTAGGACAGCACTATGGCTACACCTTC. This encodes CASSLGQHYGYTF.

This clonotype was observed at least ten times. This chain connects TRBV6-1 to TRBJ1-5; the D is unclear. The germline V gene encodes CDR1 MNHNS and CDR2 SASEGT. Trimming cost V 4 bases and J 0 bases, with 10 bases left between them. The CDR3 is made up of 15 amino acids. CDR3 nucleotides: TGTGCCAGCAGTGGGCAGTTAATTAGCAATCAGCCCCAGCATTTT. Its translation: CASSGQLISNQPQHF.

This clonotype appeared a few times. V and J are TRBV6-1 and TRBJ1-6; D is possibly TRBD1 (6 bases). V was clipped by 6 bases and J by 0 bases, with 21 bases between them. The length of the CDR3 is 19 residues. Germline V CDR1 and CDR2: MNHNS, SASEGT. The CDR3 DNA follows: TGTGCCAGCAGGACAGGTTCGCCCGTCTGGAGCTCCTATAATTCACCCCTCCACTTT. It yields the protein CASRTGSPVWSSYNSPLHF.

This rearrangement joins TRBV5-1 to TRBJ2-7; the D call may be TRBD1 or TRBD2 (6 bases each). CDR1 and CDR2 from the germline V gene are SGHRS and YFSETQ. The CDR3 is made up of 15 amino acids. Between the trimmed V and J ends, which lost 4 bases and 2 bases, there was a span of 16 bases. CDR3: CASSIKGGLAYEQYF. The DNA for the CDR3 is TGCGCCAGCAGCATCAAAGGGGGACTGGCCTACGAGCAGTACTTC.

This clonotype came up many times. The chain employs TRBV7-2 and TRBJ2-7, with D hard to call. The CDR3 consists of 13 residues. Germline CDR1 SGHTA, CDR2 FQGNSA. V dropped 5 bases and J dropped 3 bases, with 11 bases sitting between them. CDR3 residues: CASSRTQFYEQYF. CDR3 in DNA: TGTGCCAGCAGCCGCACACAGTTCTACGAGCAGTACTTC.

This clonotype has a count of ten or more. The chain combines TRBV2 with TRBJ2-1, with 14 bases fitting TRBD2. CDR3 length: 17 amino acids. Germline CDR1 is SNHLY and CDR2 is FYNNEI. Unmatched junction bases numbered 9, after V lost 5 bases and J lost 6 bases. The CDR3 protein is CASSPHGLAGGSNEQFF. The CDR3 DNA follows: TGTGCCAGCAGTCCACACGGACTAGCGGGAGGCTCCAATGAGCAGTTCTTC. Complete variable domain (other parts from reference TRBV2 and TRBJ2-1): EPEVTQTPSHQVTQMGQEVILRCVPISNHLYFYWYRQILGQKVEFLVSFYNNEISEKSEIFDDQFSVERPDGSNFTLKIRSTKLEDSAMYFCASSPHGLAGGSNEQFFGPGTRLTVL.